Described below is a single T cell receptor (beta chain) sequence and its context. The sample comes from a study of blood T cell repertoires in COVID-19. For the study at large: Sample material is recorded as cDNA or gDNA derived from T cells, B-cell-depleted T cells, or PBMCs.

Germline values: CDR1 LGHDT, CDR2 YNNKEL (reference sequence). The ends were cut back, 4 bases at V and 0 bases at J, with 13 bases in the middle. This CDR3 region has 16 residues. Clones were read by immunoSEQ multiplex PCR, and TCRdb kept only the in-frame ones, dropping some. The sample records about 210,000 clones, 65% to 90% being singletons. The TCR comes from a man aged 50-59 years with active or convalescent COVID-19. The chain joins TRBV3-1 (or the pseudogene TRBV3-2) to TRBJ1-5; weak D call: TRBD1 (5 bases). The material sequenced was peripheral blood. The CDR3 DNA sequence: TGTGCCAGCAGCCCTGACAGAGCCTATAGCAATCAGCCCCAGCATTTT. This encodes CASSPDRAYSNQPQHF.